This TCR beta chain was sequenced during a study of blood T cell repertoires in COVID-19. About the research overall: T cells, B-cell-depleted T cells, or PBMCs provided the cDNA or gDNA that served as material.

In the original workflow: Amplification of reference gene primers was used by the study to estimate nucleated cell counts. This table comes from immunoSEQ multiplex PCR, and its TCRdb copy is limited to in-frame clones, with some not included. The D gene and trimming were derived from the DNA, and the V and J assignments and clone size from that table. There are fewer than 70,000 clones in the sample; 90% occur only once, and 9.1% lies in the top ten. CDR1 SGHRS and CDR2 YFSETQ come from the germline V gene. This CDR3 has 14 amino acids. Comments on this clone: The junction departs from the called germline gene at one end, perhaps through a read error.

The V and J genes are TRBV5-1 and TRBJ2-7; D gene ambiguous. What was sequenced was peripheral blood. This sequence was found in an elderly woman with active COVID-19. CDR3 sequence: CASSLGMNSYEQYF. As DNA, the CDR3 is TGCGCCAGCAGTTTGGGCATGAACAGCTACGAGCAGTACTTC. Full variable domain (outside the CDR3, taken from reference TRBV5-1 and TRBJ2-7): KAGVTQTPRYLIKTRGQQVTLSCSPISGHRSVSWYQQTPGQGLQFLFEYFSETQRNKGNFPGRFSGRQFSNSRSEMNVSTLELGDSALYLCASSLGMNSYEQYFGPGTRLTVT.